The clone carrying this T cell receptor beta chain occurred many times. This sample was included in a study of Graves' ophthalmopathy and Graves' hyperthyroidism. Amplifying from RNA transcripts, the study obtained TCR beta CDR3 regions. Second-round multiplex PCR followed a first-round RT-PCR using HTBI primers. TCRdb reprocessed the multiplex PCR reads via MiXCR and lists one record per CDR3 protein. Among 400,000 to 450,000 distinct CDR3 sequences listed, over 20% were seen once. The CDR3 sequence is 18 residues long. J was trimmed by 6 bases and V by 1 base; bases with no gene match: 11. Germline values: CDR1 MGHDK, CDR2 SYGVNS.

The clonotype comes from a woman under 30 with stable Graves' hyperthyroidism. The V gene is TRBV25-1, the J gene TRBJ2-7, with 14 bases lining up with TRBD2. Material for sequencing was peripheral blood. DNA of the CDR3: TGTGCCAGCAGTGAATGGAGACTAGCGGGAGGGCCATCCACCGAGCAGTACTTC. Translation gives CASSEWRLAGGPSTEQYF.